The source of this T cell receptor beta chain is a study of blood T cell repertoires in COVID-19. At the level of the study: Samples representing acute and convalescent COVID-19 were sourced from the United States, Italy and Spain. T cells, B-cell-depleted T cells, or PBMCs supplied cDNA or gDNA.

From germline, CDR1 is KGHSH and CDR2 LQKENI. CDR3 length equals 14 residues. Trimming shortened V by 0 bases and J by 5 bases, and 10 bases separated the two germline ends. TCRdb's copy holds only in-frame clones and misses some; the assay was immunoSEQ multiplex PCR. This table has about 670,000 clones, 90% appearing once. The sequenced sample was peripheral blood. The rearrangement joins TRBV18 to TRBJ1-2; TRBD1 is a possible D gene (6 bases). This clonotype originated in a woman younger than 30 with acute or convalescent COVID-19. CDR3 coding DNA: TGTGCCAGCTCACCACCCACAGGGAAATATGGCTACACCTTC. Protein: CASSPPTGKYGYTF.